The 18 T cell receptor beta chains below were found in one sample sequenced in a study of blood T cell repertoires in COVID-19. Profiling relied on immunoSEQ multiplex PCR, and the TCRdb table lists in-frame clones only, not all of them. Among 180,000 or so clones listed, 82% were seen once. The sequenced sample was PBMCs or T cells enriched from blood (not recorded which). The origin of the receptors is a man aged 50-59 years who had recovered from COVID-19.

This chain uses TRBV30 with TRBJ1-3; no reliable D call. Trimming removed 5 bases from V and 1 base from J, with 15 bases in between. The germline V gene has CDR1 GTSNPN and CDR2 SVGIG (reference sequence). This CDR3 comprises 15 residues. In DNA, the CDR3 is TGTGCCTGGGCCGACTTCCTACGGTCTGGAAACACCATATATTTT. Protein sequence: CAWADFLRSGNTIYF.

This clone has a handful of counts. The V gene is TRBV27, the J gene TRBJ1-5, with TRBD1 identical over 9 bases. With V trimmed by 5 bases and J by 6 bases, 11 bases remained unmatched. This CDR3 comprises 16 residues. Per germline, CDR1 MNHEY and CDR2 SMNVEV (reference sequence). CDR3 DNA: TGTGCCAGCAGTCTCGCCGGGACAGGGTACGGTCAGCCCCAGCATTTT. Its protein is CASSLAGTGYGQPQHF.

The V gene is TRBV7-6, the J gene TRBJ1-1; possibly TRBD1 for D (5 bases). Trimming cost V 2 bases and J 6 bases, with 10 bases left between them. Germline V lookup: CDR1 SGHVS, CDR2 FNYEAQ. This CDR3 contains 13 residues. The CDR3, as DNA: TGTGCCAGCAGCTTATCGTACAGGTCTGAAGCTTTCTTT. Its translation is CASSLSYRSEAFF.

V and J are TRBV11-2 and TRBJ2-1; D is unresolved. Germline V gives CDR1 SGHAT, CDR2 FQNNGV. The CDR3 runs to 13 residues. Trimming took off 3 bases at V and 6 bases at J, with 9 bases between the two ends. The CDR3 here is CASSLAPSNEQFF. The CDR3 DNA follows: TGTGCCAGCAGCTTGGCTCCCAGCAATGAGCAGTTCTTC.

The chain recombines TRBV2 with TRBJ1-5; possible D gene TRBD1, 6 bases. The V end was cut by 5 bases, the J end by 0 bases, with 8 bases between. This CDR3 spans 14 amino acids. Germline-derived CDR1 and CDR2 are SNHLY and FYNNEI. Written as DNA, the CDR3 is TGTGCCAGCAGTTCAGGGGTTAGCAATCAGCCCCAGCATTTT. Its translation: CASSSGVSNQPQHF.

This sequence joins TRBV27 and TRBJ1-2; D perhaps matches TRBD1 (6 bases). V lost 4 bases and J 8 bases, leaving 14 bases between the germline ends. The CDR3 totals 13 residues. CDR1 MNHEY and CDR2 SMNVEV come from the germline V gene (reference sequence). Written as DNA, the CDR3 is TGTGCCAGCAGTTCAGCCCAGGGGAAAGGCTACACCTTC. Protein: CASSSAQGKGYTF.

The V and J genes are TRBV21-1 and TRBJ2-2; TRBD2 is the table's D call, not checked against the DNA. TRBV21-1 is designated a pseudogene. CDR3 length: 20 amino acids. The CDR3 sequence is CASSKGLALAGGPSTGELFF. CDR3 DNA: TGTGCCAGCAGCAAAGGTTTGGCCTTAGCGGGAGGGCCGAGCACCGGGGAGCTGTTTTTT.

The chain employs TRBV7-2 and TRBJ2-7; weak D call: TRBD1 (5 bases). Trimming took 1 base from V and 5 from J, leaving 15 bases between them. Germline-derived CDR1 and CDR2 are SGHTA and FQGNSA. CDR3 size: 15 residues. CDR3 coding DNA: TGTGCCAGCAGCTTAGGGTCAGGGAATCGAGACGAGCAGTACTTC. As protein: CASSLGSGNRDEQYF.

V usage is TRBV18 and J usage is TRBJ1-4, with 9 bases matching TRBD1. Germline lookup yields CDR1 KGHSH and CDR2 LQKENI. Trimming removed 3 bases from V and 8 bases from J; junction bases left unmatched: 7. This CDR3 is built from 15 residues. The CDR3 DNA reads TGTGCCAGCTCACCGTCAGGGGACAGGGAGGAAAAACTGTTTTTT. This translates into CASSPSGDREEKLFF.

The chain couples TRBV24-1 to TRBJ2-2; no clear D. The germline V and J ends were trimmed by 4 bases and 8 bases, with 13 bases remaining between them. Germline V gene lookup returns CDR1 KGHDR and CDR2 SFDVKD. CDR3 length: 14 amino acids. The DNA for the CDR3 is TGTGCCACCAGTGACCCTCGACAAGCAGGGGAGCTGTTTTTT. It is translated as CATSDPRQAGELFF.

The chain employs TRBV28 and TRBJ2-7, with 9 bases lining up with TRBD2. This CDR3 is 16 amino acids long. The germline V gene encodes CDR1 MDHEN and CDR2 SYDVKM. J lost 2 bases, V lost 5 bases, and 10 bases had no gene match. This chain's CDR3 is CASSPPWAGGTYEQYF. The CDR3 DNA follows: TGTGCCAGCAGTCCGCCATGGGCGGGGGGGACCTACGAGCAGTACTTC.

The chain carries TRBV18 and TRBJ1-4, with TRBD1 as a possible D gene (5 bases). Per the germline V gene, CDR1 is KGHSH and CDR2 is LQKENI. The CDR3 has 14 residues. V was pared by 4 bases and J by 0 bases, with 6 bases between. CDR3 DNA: TGTGCCAGCTCACTCAGGGCAACTAATGAAAAACTGTTTTTT. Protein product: CASSLRATNEKLFF. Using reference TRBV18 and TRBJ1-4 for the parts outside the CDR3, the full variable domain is NAGVMQNPRHLVRRRGQEARLRCSPMKGHSHVYWYRQLPEEGLKFMVYLQKENIIDESGMPKERFSAEFPKEGPSILRIQQVVRGDSAAYFCASSLRATNEKLFFGSGTQLSVL.

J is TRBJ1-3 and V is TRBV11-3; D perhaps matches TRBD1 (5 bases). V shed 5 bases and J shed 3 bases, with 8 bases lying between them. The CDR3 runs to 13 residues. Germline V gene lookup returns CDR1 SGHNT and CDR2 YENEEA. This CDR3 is CASSPGFGNTIYF. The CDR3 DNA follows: TGTGCCAGCAGCCCAGGGTTTGGAAACACCATATATTTT.

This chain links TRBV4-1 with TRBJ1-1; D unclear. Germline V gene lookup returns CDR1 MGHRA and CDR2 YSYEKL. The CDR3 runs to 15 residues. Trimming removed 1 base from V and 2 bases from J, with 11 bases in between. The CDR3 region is CASSQAAGFNTEAFF. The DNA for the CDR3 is TGCGCCAGCAGCCAAGCCGCAGGTTTTAACACTGAAGCTTTCTTT.

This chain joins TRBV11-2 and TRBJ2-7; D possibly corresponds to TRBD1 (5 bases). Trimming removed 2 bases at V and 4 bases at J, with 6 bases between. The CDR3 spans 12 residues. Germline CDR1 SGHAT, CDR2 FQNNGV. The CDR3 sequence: CASSLQGYEQYF. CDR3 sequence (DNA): TGTGCCAGCAGCTTACAGGGTTACGAGCAGTACTTC.

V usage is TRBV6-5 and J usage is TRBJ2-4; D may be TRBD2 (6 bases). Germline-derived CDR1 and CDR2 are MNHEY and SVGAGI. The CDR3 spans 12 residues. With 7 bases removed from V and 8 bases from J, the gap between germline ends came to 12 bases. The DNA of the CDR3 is TGTGCCAGCACGGCGCCGGGGGACATTCAGTACTTC. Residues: CASTAPGDIQYF.

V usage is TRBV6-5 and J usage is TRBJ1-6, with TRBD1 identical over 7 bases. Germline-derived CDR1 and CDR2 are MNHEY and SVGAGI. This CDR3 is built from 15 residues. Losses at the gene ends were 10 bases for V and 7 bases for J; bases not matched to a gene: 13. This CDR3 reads CATQGQVATNSPLHF. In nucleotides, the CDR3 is TGTGCCACACAAGGACAGGTCGCTACCAATTCACCCCTCCACTTT.

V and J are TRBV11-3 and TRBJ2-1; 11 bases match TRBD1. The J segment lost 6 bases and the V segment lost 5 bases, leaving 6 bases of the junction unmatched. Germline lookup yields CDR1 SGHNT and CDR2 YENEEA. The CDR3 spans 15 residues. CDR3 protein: CASSAPGQGGNEQFF. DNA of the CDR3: TGTGCCAGCAGCGCGCCGGGACAGGGGGGCAATGAGCAGTTCTTC.